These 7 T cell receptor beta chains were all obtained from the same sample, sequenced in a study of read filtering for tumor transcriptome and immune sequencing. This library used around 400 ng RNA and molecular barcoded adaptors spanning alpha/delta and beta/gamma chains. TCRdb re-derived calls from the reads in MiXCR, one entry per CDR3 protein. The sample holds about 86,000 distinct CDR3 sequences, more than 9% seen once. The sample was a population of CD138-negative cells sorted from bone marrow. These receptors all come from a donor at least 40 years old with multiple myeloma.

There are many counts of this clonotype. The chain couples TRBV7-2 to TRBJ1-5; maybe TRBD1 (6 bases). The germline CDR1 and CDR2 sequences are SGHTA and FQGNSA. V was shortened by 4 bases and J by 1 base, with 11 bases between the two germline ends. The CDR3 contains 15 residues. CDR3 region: CASSSGGASNQPQHF. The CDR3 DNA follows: TGTGCCAGCAGCTCGGGGGGGGCAAGCAATCAGCCCCAGCATTTT.

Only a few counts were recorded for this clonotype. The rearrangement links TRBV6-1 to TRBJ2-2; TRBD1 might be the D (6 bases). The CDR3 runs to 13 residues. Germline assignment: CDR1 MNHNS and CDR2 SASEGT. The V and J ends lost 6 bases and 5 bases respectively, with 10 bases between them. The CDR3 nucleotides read TGTGCCAGCAGGAGGGGGACGACCGGGGAGCTGTTTTTT. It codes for CASRRGTTGELFF.

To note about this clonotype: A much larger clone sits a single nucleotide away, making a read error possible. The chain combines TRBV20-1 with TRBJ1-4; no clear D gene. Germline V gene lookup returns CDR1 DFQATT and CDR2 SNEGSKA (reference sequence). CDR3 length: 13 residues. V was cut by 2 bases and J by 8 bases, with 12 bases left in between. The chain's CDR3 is CSARFGPIEKLFF. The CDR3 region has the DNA TGCAGTGCTAGATTTGGACCTATCGAAAAACTGTTTTTT.

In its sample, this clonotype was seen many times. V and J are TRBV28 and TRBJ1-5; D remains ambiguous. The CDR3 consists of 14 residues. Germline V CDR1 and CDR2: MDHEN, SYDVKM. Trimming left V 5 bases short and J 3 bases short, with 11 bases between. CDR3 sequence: CASSPTAYNQPQHF. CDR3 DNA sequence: TGTGCCAGCAGTCCTACAGCTTACAATCAGCCCCAGCATTTT.

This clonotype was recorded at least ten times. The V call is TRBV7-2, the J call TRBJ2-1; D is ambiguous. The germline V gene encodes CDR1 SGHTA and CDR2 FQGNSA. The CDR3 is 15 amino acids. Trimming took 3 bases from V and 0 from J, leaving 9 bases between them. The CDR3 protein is CASSFLLSSYNEQFF. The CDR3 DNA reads TGTGCCAGCAGCTTCCTTCTAAGCTCCTACAATGAGCAGTTCTTC.

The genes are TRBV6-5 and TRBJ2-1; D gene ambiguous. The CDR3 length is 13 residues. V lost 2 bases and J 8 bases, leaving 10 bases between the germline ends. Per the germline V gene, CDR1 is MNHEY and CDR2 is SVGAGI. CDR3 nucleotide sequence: TGTGCCAGCAGTTACCCGGGTACGGATGAGCAGTTCTTC. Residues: CASSYPGTDEQFF.

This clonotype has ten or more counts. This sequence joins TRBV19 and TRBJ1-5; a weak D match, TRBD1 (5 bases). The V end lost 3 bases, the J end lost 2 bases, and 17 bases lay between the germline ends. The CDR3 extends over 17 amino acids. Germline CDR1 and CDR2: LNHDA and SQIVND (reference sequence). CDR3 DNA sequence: TGTGCCAGTAGTATTGGAGCAGGGCAAGGAGGCAATCAGCCCCAGCATTTT. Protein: CASSIGAGQGGNQPQHF.